This T cell receptor beta chain stems from a study of blood T cell repertoires in COVID-19 (TCRdb year 2020). Study-wide context: Collaborator samples came from the United States, Italy and Spain and covered acute and convalescent phases of COVID-19. The samples were drawn from two sources: the first 160 participants of the ongoing ImmuneRACE study, and 1,200 or so subjects contributed by 6 global collaborators. A de-identified subject ID, COVID-19 status, age in years and sex were almost always included in the sample metadata. Where HLA class I and class II types were available, the types were taken from metadata supplied by the sample provider, not from assay-based typing. Subjects who had been exposed to COVID-19, were actively infected with it, or had recovered from it provided the deeply sampled blood TCRbeta repertoires that made up the dataset. The prospective study material was composed of cDNA or gDNA derived from T cells, B-cell-depleted T cells, or PBMCs. The repertoires were released in a freely available public database intended as a resource for research on the immune response to SARS-CoV-2.

Collaborating institutions collected whole blood in K2EDTA tubes following their own protocols. For TCRbeta analysis, collaborators shipped samples in one of three forms: frozen whole blood, isolated PBMCs, or DNA extracted from either of those sample types. On this clone: The antigen this receptor binds is unknown. Base qualities are missing; no much larger clone stands one base away.

TCRbeta CDR3 regions were amplified from genomic DNA using the immunoSEQ Assay, a bias-controlled multiplex PCR. As for the original processing: The number of nucleated cells in each sample was estimated by amplification of reference gene primers within the assay. To quantify the absolute abundance of each unique TCRbeta CDR3 rearrangement, sequence reads were collapsed and filtered. For each sample, productive Simpson clonality was calculated by taking the square root of Simpson's diversity index across productive rearrangements. Not all clones reach the TCRdb copy of this immuneACCESS table, which keeps in-frame sequences only. Checked studies attribute under half of the gap to unresolved V genes and leave the rest unexplained. V and J calls and clone size are copied from that table; D and trimming were computed from the DNA. The sample records over 150,000 clones, 65% to 85% of which are singletons. About 10% of the sample is in the top ten clones.

A distance of 12 bases separates the germline ends of V and J, which lose 3 bases and 3 bases respectively. The CDR3 runs 15 amino acids, cysteine and phenylalanine included. Just the 45-base CDR3 DNA is kept, in frame starting at base 1. In the germline V gene (reference sequence), CDR1 corresponds to LGHDT and CDR2 to YNNKEL. What the study reported, not specific to this receptor: The amount of clinical and demographic metadata varied by source and participant and was provided uncurated.

The sample comprised peripheral blood. The rearrangement combines TRBV3-1 (or the pseudogene TRBV3-2) with TRBJ2-4; a weak D assignment points to TRBD1 (5 bases agree). The clonotype originates from a woman over 75 with active or convalescent COVID-19. The DNA is TGTGCCAGCAGCCATCCCGTCGACAGCAAAAACATTCAGTACTTC. Its protein is CASSHPVDSKNIQYF.